One sample yielded the 6 T cell receptor beta chains listed below, sequenced in a study of blood T cell repertoires in COVID-19. Assay: immunoSEQ multiplex PCR; the TCRdb copy retains only in-frame clones and omits some. Of roughly 180,000 clones in the sample, approximately 84% were seen once. The sequencing input was PBMCs or T cells enriched from blood (not recorded which). All receptors come from a woman between 35 and 50 years old with acute COVID-19.

The rearrangement joins TRBV5-1 to TRBJ2-2; D may be TRBD2 (5 bases). This CDR3 is 16 amino acids long. CDR1 SGHRS and CDR2 YFSETQ come from the germline V gene. Trimming left V 0 bases short and J 5 bases short, with 14 bases between. The CDR3 reads CASSLGPAGDTGELFF. Here the CDR3 DNA reads TGCGCCAGCAGCTTGGGGCCGGCGGGTGATACCGGGGAGCTGTTTTTT.

This chain connects TRBV6-2 or TRBV6-3 to TRBJ2-7, with 7 positions matching TRBD2. Germline CDR1 reads MNHEY; CDR2 reads SVGEGT. CDR3 length equals 19 residues. Trimming at V came to 2 bases and at J to 4 bases, leaving 20 bases not matched to a gene. The CDR3 here is CASSYHFPSRRRERYEQYF. The CDR3 DNA sequence: TGTGCCAGCAGTTACCACTTCCCATCAAGAAGGCGGGAGAGGTACGAGCAGTACTTC.

This clone was counted a single time. This chain joins TRBV14 and TRBJ1-1, with D uncertain. The CDR3 spans 11 residues. V lost 2 bases and J 11 bases, leaving 9 bases between the germline ends. CDR1 is SGHDN, CDR2 FVKESK, per germline. CDR3 region: CASSQSGGAFF. The CDR3 DNA is TGTGCCAGCAGCCAATCAGGTGGGGCTTTCTTT. Filled out from reference TRBV14 and TRBJ1-1, the complete variable domain reads EAGVTQFPSHSVIEKGQTVTLRCDPISGHDNLYWYRRVMGKEIKFLLHFVKESKQDESGMPNNRFLAERTGGTYSTLKVQPAELEDSGVYFCASSQSGGAFFGQGTRLTVV.

This chain links TRBV6-1 with TRBJ1-5, with 7 positions matching TRBD1. The germline V gene encodes CDR1 MNHNS and CDR2 SASEGT. Trimming removed 3 bases from V and 6 bases from J; junction bases left unmatched: 5. The CDR3 extends over 14 amino acids. CDR3 bases: TGTGCCAGCAGTGAGGACAGGTTAGCTCAGCCCCAGCATTTT. It encodes CASSEDRLAQPQHF.

The V call is TRBV2, the J call TRBJ2-5; 7 nucleotides agree with TRBD2. The CDR3 runs to 13 residues. From germline, CDR1 is SNHLY and CDR2 FYNNEI. Trimming at V came to 7 bases and at J to 4 bases, leaving 6 bases not matched to a gene. For the CDR3, the DNA is TGTGCCAGCATGCGGGGGAGTCTAGAGACCCAGTACTTC. Residues: CASMRGSLETQYF.

The chain employs TRBV21-1 and TRBJ2-7; TRBD2, the D gene given by the table, was not confirmed from the DNA. TRBV21-1 is a listed pseudogene. The CDR3 spans 16 residues. CDR3 protein: CASSLGRTRDSYEQYF. CDR3 nucleotide sequence: TGTGCCAGCAGCTTGGGTAGGACCCGGGATAGTTACGAGCAGTACTTC.